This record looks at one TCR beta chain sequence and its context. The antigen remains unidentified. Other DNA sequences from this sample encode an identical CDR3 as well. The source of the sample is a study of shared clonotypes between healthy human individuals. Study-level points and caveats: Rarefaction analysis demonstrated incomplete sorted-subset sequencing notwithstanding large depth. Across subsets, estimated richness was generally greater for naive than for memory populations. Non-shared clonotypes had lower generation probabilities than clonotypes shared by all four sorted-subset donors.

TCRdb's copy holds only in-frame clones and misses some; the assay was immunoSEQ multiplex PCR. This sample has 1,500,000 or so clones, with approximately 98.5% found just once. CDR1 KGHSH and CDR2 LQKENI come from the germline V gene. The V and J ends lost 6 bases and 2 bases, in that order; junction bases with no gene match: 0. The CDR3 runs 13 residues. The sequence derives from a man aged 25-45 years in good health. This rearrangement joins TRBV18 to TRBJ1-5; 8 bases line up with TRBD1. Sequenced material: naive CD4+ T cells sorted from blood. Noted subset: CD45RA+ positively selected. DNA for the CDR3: TGTGCCAGCTCGACAGGGGGCAATCAGCCCCAGCATTTT. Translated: CASSTGGNQPQHF.